This record covers a single T cell receptor beta chain. Its matching antigen is unknown. This sample was included in a study of cytomegalovirus exposure and HLA in healthy donors. Points from the study as a whole: The authors assumed roughly uniform sequencing depth across donors for presence/absence analyses. Per published accounts, TCR beta sequences correctly predicted the HLA-A and HLA-B alleles of most subjects.

Regarding donors, all were healthy bone marrow donors. Vbeta (60) and Jbeta (13) primers were used in the PCR. Using immunoSEQ multiplex PCR, the repertoire was profiled, and TCRdb retains in-frame clones only, with some absent. The sample shows about 160,000 clones, under 90% of them seen only once. The receptor was derived from a man younger than 35 in good health and CMV-seronegative. The sequenced material came from PBMCs.

CDR3 sequence (DNA): TGTGCCATCAGTGACCCAAGGGCAGGGCCTCTGGACGAGCAGTACTTC. It is translated as CAISDPRAGPLDEQYF. The chain is built from TRBV10-3 and TRBJ2-7; possibly TRBD1 for D (5 bases). The CDR3 spans 16 residues. Germline V lookup: CDR1 ENHRY, CDR2 SYGVKD. Trimming took 3 bases from V and 5 from J, leaving 20 bases between them.